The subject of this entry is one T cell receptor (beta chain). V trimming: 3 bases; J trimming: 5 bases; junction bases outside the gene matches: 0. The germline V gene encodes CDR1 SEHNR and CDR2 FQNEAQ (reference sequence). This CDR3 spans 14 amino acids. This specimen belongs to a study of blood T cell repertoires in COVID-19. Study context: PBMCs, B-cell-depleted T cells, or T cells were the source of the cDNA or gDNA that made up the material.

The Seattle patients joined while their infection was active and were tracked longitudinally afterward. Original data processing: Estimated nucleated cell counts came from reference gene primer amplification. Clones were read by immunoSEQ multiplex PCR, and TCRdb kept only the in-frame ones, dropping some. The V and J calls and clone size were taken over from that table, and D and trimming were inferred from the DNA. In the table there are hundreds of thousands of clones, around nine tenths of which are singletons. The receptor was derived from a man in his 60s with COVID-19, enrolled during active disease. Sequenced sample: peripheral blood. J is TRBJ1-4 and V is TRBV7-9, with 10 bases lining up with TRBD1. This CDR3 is CASSLDRGNEKLFF. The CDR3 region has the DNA TGTGCCAGCAGCTTGGACAGGGGGAATGAAAAACTGTTTTTT.